This TCR beta chain comes out of a study of vaccination and CD4 T cells after COVID-19 (dated 2022 in TCRdb). Some background on the complete study: Convalescent patients had a positive SARS-CoV-2 result on nasal swab PCR, and of these patients, several had mild disease and one had severe disease. Control cultures used a CEFX viral epitope pool as positive control, an HIV-1 Nef peptide pool as negative control, or no peptide. Culture stimuli were overlapping spike peptide pools from SARS-CoV-2 and from the common cold coronaviruses HCoV-NL63, HCoV-OC43 and HCoV-229E. Participants received two doses of either the Pfizer-BioNTech BNT162b2 vaccine (n=8) or the Moderna mRNA-1273 vaccine (n=2). Post-vaccine blood samples were obtained a median of about 77 days after the second vaccine dose, with a range of about 12 to 241 days. Six males and four females were included in the convalescent cohort, with two Hispanic individuals, seven Caucasians, two Asians and one multiracial person represented. Post-COVID blood samples were collected from convalescent patients a median of roughly 100 days after diagnosis, with a range of roughly 30 to 161 days. In about 11 COVID-19 convalescent patients and a handful of infection-naive healthy vaccine recipients, the spike-specific CD4+ TCR repertoire before mRNA vaccination was compared with the repertoire after mRNA vaccination.

The library was generated by PCR. At the Johns Hopkins FTIC core, DNA from the cultured CD4+ T cells underwent TCR sequencing with the Oncomine TCR Beta short-read assay. Genomic DNA was extracted from the cultured CD4+ T cells with the QIAamp micro DNA kit. Oncomine TCR Beta libraries from cultured CD4+ T cells were pooled with unique dual indexes and sequenced on an Illumina iSeq 100. For the original study's pipeline: Non-productive sequences were removed, and CDR3s that did not start with C, did not end with F or W, or were shorter than 7 amino acids were discarded. The MANAFEST web application was used to identify antigen-specific clonotypes by comparing peptide-stimulated wells against reference wells and other culture wells. To be called positive, a clone needed an FDR below 0.05, an odds ratio above 5, and a productive frequency above 0.1% in at least two of three replicate wells. Cross-reactive clonotypes were defined as significantly expanded in both SARS-CoV-2 spike wells and at least one common cold coronavirus spike condition. CDR3 homology was assessed with Levenshtein distances (stringdist) and unrooted phylogenetic trees (ape) in R version 3.6.1. In-frame beta chains were kept once TCRdb had trimmed the public reads at Q25 with fastp and called clones with MiXCR. Entries are consolidated by CDR3 protein sequence, retaining the most common genes and DNA. For this entry, the V and J calls and clone size follow TCRdb and not the study's own pipeline. This sample holds thousands of distinct CDR3 sequences; roughly three fifths were observed only once. Less than 40% of the sample lies in the top ten.

The CDR3 runs 12 residues from the cysteine to the phenylalanine. This entry keeps only the CDR3 DNA: 36 bases, framed from base 1. V loses 3 bases, J loses 1 base, and the germline ends lie 6 bases apart. Based on the germline V gene (reference sequence), the CDR1 and CDR2 sequences are DFQATT and SNEGSKA. This clonotype was seen a few times. What antigen it recognizes has not been identified. No base-level quality is on record; no much larger clone is a single base apart. What the authors observed across the whole study: The median number of SARS-CoV-2-reactive clonotypes rose from 20 to 25 after infection to a few dozen after vaccination, but the change was not significant. The study included relatively few convalescent patients and did not analyze early timepoints after natural infection. Nearly all vaccine-specific clones in convalescent patients (304 of 307) were mono-reactive for SARS-CoV-2 spike rather than cross-reactive with common cold coronaviruses. Among the post-vaccine SARS-CoV-2-reactive clones in convalescent patients, a median 86.3% showed up only after vaccination, which suggests vaccine-specific priming.

The sample's treatment or condition label is to be understood as: approximately 11-day PBMC culture with coronavirus spike peptide pools or control peptides (ViraFEST assay). The study used the ViraFEST assay, which expanded antigen-specific T cells with peptide pools and then identified expanded clonotypes by TCR sequencing. The convalescent patients' positive SARS-CoV-2 PCR tests fell between March and December 2020, which was before the Alpha, Beta and Delta variants emerged in the United States. Each well held under 2.5 million PBMCs cultured in IMDM containing roughly 5.4% human AB serum and 9 to 10 IU/ml IL-2, with 10 ug/ml peptide pools added. Half of the culture medium was replaced with fresh IL-2-containing medium on days 3 and 7. After 10 days of culture, CD4+ T cells were isolated by negative selection using the EasySep CD4+ T cell isolation kit. Ficoll-Paque Plus gradient centrifugation was used to isolate PBMCs from whole blood, and the isolated PBMCs were then either used fresh or cryopreserved at -140C. Triplicate wells were generally used for each culture condition.

Material: CD4+ T cells from blood, cultured in vitro. The sequence was obtained from a human donor who had recovered from COVID-19. The receptor chain draws on TRBV20-1 and TRBJ1-2; the D gene cannot be resolved reliably. CDR3 protein: CSASRGNYGYTF. At the DNA level, the sequence is TGCAGTGCTAGTCGGGGTAACTATGGCTACACCTTC.